Listed below are T cell receptor beta chains from one sample, sequenced in a study of OX40 agonist ivuxolimab in advanced cancers. Sequencing used immunoSEQ multiplex PCR; TCRdb keeps in-frame clones, though not all of them. The data hold approximately 74,000 clones, with around 90% observed a single time. The sequenced sample was CD4+ or CD8+ T cells sorted from blood, obtained in a trial of the OX40 agonist ivuxolimab. These receptors were collected from an adult with an advanced solid tumor such as melanoma, head and neck, liver or kidney cancer. CDR3s include the opening cysteine and the closing phenylalanine or tryptophan. Each record gives: D gene, J gene, clone size, V gene, CDR3 DNA, CDR3 protein. The D gene is left open where the match is weak. Expanded clones get a size class; other rows say once, few or many, or leave the size out.

D: .; J: TRBJ2-1; size: .; V: TRBV14; DNA: TGTGCCAGCAGCCACATCAGGGACATCATCTACAATGAGCAGTTCTTC; CDR3: CASSHIRDIIYNEQFF
D: .; J: TRBJ1-1; size: .; V: TRBV6-6; DNA: TGTGCCAGCACCTTTCACCCTGTTACGGGGGACGCTGAAGCTTTCTTT; CDR3: CASTFHPVTGDAEAFF
D: .; J: TRBJ1-4; size: .; V: TRBV12-5; DNA: TGTGCTAGTGGTTTGATCCTCGTGGCAACTAATGAAAAACTGTTTTTT; CDR3: CASGLILVATNEKLFF
D: TRBD2; J: TRBJ2-5; size: .; V: TRBV19; DNA: TGTGCCAGTAGTATTTCACATCGGGGGACTAGCGGTAATAAACAGTACTTC; CDR3: CASSISHRGTSGNKQYF
D: .; J: TRBJ1-1; size: once; V: TRBV6-1; DNA: TGTGCCAGCAGGCGGGTGATGAACACTGAAGCTTTCTTT; CDR3: CASRRVMNTEAFF
D: .; J: TRBJ2-1; size: .; V: TRBV27; DNA: TGTGCCAGCAGTCCACGGGACTACAATGAGCAGTTCTTC; CDR3: CASSPRDYNEQFF
D: .; J: TRBJ1-2; size: .; V: TRBV20-1; DNA: TGCAGTGCCACGGGCATCTATGGCTACACCTTC; CDR3: CSATGIYGYTF
D: .; J: TRBJ2-5; size: .; V: TRBV7-9; DNA: TGTGCCAGCAGCTCCGTCGAGACCCAGTACTTC; CDR3: CASSSVETQYF
D: .; J: TRBJ1-2; size: .; V: TRBV6-5; DNA: TGTGCCAGCAGTTACTCGGTCTTCGGCTACACCTTC; CDR3: CASSYSVFGYTF
D: .; J: TRBJ2-5; size: .; V: TRBV7-9; DNA: TGTGCCAGCCAGGGTGGGAAGACCCAGTACTTC; CDR3: CASQGGKTQYF
D: .; J: TRBJ2-3; size: .; V: TRBV19; DNA: TGTGCCAGTAGTATAGACCCAGTGGGCGGAGCGAAAGATACGCAGTATTTT; CDR3: CASSIDPVGGAKDTQYF
D: .; J: TRBJ2-5; size: few; V: TRBV5-4; DNA: TGTGCCAGCAGCTTGGCCGGTACCCAAGAGACCCAGTACTTC; CDR3: CASSLAGTQETQYF
D: .; J: TRBJ2-7; size: .; V: TRBV7-6; DNA: TGTGCCAGCAGCGATAGACGAAGGGATCCCGAGCAGTACTTC; CDR3: CASSDRRRDPEQYF
D: TRBD1; J: TRBJ1-4; size: .; V: TRBV7-9; DNA: TGTGCCAGCAGCAGGGACAGGGTTGGTGAAAAACTGTTTTTT; CDR3: CASSRDRVGEKLFF
D: .; J: TRBJ1-5; size: .; V: TRBV7-9; DNA: TGTGCCAGCAGCGTAGAAGGCAATCAGCCCCAGCATTTT; CDR3: CASSVEGNQPQHF
D: TRBD2; J: TRBJ2-7; size: .; V: TRBV28; DNA: TGTGCCAGCAGTTATGCAAGACTAGCTACCTACGAGCAGTACTTC; CDR3: CASSYARLATYEQYF
D: .; J: TRBJ1-1; size: .; V: TRBV30; DNA: TGTGCCTGGAGTGGATCACAGCGGACTGAAGCTTTCTTT; CDR3: CAWSGSQRTEAFF
D: TRBD2; J: TRBJ2-1; size: once; V: TRBV5-1; DNA: TGCGCCAGCAGCAAGGAGCATCGGGAGGGTCTCGATGAGCAGTTCTTC; CDR3: CASSKEHREGLDEQFF
D: TRBD1; J: TRBJ1-2; size: .; V: TRBV28; DNA: TGTGCCAGCAGTTTAGGTCAGGGGGGCGGCTACACCTTC; CDR3: CASSLGQGGGYTF
D: TRBD2; J: TRBJ2-7; size: .; V: TRBV7-9; DNA: TGTGCCAGCAGCCCCAGGTTTGGGCTAGCGGGAGACGAGCAGTACTTC; CDR3: CASSPRFGLAGDEQYF
D: TRBD1; J: TRBJ2-7; size: .; V: TRBV11-1; DNA: TGTGCCAGCAGCGGTAGTGGGACAGGACCGTACGAGCAGTACTTC; CDR3: CASSGSGTGPYEQYF
D: .; J: TRBJ2-7; size: .; V: TRBV30; DNA: TGTGCCTGGAGTGTTTCTGGGTTTGGGCAGTACTTC; CDR3: CAWSVSGFGQYF
D: TRBD2; J: TRBJ2-7; size: .; V: TRBV5-1; DNA: TGCGCCAGCAGCCTCAGCTTGGGGGGCGTCGGGACTAGCGGACTCTACGAGCAGTACTTC; CDR3: CASSLSLGGVGTSGLYEQYF
D: TRBD1; J: TRBJ1-1; size: .; V: TRBV5-1; DNA: TGCGCCAGCAGCTTGGAACAGGGGTACACTGAAGCTTTCTTT; CDR3: CASSLEQGYTEAFF
D: .; J: TRBJ2-3; size: .; V: TRBV28; DNA: TGTGCCAGTACCTTTCCGGCAGGCACAGATACGCAGTATTTT; CDR3: CASTFPAGTDTQYF
D: .; J: TRBJ1-5; size: .; V: TRBV7-2; DNA: TGTGCCAGCAGCTTAGTCAGAGATAGCAATCAGCCCCAGCATTTT; CDR3: CASSLVRDSNQPQHF